This TCR beta chain was found in a study of cytomegalovirus exposure and HLA in healthy donors. The PCR had 60 Vbeta and 13 Jbeta primers. The protocol was immunoSEQ multiplex PCR, while the TCRdb copy is restricted to in-frame clones and leaves out a portion. The sample includes 150,000 or so clones, around 80% of them seen just once. With 7 bases removed from V and 10 bases from J, the gap between germline ends came to 26 bases. CDR3 size: 16 residues. Per the germline V gene, CDR1 is MNHNY and CDR2 is SVGAGI (reference sequence). This sequence was found in a woman aged 50 to 60 in good health and CMV-seropositive. The sample was PBMCs. The chain recombines TRBV6-6 with TRBJ2-1; possibly TRBD2 for D (5 bases). CDR3 DNA: TGTGCCAGCATGGGAGACGTAGGAACAAACCTCTGGGAGCAGTTCTTC. The encoded protein is CASMGDVGTNLWEQFF.